The rows below give T cell receptor beta chains drawn from one sample of a study of cytomegalovirus exposure and HLA in healthy donors. Here immunoSEQ multiplex PCR was the method, and the copy in TCRdb shows in-frame clones only, minus some. This table holds fewer than 150,000 clones, around 80% found once. The sample taken for sequencing was PBMCs. The receptor set was obtained from a man in his forties or fifties in good health and CMV-seronegative. Each CDR3 is given with its conserved first and last residue. Each record gives: J gene, V gene, D gene, clone size, CDR3 protein, CDR3 DNA. D genes are given only for firm matches. Expanded clones get a size class; other rows say once, few or many, or leave the size out.

J: TRBJ2-7
V: TRBV10-3
D: NA
size: NA
CDR3: CAISPGTPTYEQYF
DNA: TGTGCCATCAGTCCCGGGACTCCTACTTACGAGCAGTACTTC

J: TRBJ2-7
V: TRBV5-1
D: NA
size: NA
CDR3: CASSETSVGSSYEQYF
DNA: TGCGCCAGCAGCGAGACTAGTGTGGGGAGCTCCTACGAGCAGTACTTC

J: TRBJ2-1
V: TRBV6-6
D: NA
size: few
CDR3: CASSYYPNIADEQFF
DNA: TGTGCCAGCAGTTACTACCCTAACATAGCCGATGAGCAGTTCTTC

J: TRBJ2-3
V: TRBV7-3
D: NA
size: few
CDR3: CASSSPYSGDTQYF
DNA: TGTGCCAGCAGCTCTCCATATTCGGGAGATACGCAGTATTTT

J: TRBJ1-4
V: TRBV7-2
D: NA
size: NA
CDR3: CASRRGSNEKLFF
DNA: TGTGCCAGCCGGCGGGGGTCTAATGAAAAACTGTTTTTT

J: TRBJ2-7
V: TRBV29-1
D: TRBD2
size: NA
CDR3: CSVSGSTYEQYF
DNA: TGCAGCGTTAGCGGGAGTACGTACGAGCAGTACTTC

J: TRBJ2-2
V: TRBV5-1
D: NA
size: NA
CDR3: CASSLNRVFGGELFF
DNA: TGCGCCAGCAGCTTGAACAGGGTGTTCGGCGGGGAGCTGTTTTTT

J: TRBJ1-2
V: TRBV6-1
D: NA
size: NA
CDR3: CASSPTVGRKYGYTF
DNA: TGTGCCAGCAGCCCCACCGTTGGCAGAAAGTATGGCTACACCTTC

J: TRBJ2-2
V: TRBV28
D: NA
size: NA
CDR3: CASLWAANTGELFF
DNA: TGTGCCTCTCTATGGGCCGCGAACACCGGGGAGCTGTTTTTT

J: TRBJ1-2
V: TRBV2
D: NA
size: NA
CDR3: CASSMSISYGYTF
DNA: TGTGCCAGCAGTATGTCGATTAGCTATGGCTACACCTTC

J: TRBJ2-3
V: TRBV27
D: TRBD2
size: NA
CDR3: CASSYPGLAGGGPQYF
DNA: TGTGCCAGCAGTTACCCGGGACTAGCGGGCGGTGGTCCGCAGTATTTT

J: TRBJ2-7
V: TRBV7-2
D: NA
size: once
CDR3: CASSLDYSSYEQYF
DNA: TGTGCCAGCAGCTTAGATTATAGCTCCTACGAGCAGTACTTC

J: TRBJ2-7
V: TRBV5-1
D: NA
size: few
CDR3: CASSLLPDAGTYEQYF
DNA: TGCGCCAGCAGCTTGTTGCCGGACGCAGGGACCTACGAGCAGTACTTC

J: TRBJ2-2
V: TRBV29-1
D: TRBD1
size: once
CDR3: CSVDRGRVTGELFF
DNA: TGCAGCGTTGATAGGGGGCGAGTCACCGGGGAGCTGTTTTTT

J: TRBJ2-2
V: TRBV7-3
D: NA
size: NA
CDR3: CASSLSIGGRNGELFF
DNA: TGTGCCAGCAGCTTATCTATCGGGGGGCGCAACGGGGAGCTGTTTTTT

J: TRBJ2-7
V: TRBV7-2
D: NA
size: NA
CDR3: CASSLLAISPLYEQYF
DNA: TGTGCCAGCAGCTTATTGGCCATTTCTCCCCTCTACGAGCAGTACTTC

J: TRBJ2-1
V: TRBV6-1
D: TRBD1
size: NA
CDR3: CASSKGQGARDEQFF
DNA: TGTGCCAGCAGTAAAGGACAGGGGGCTAGAGATGAGCAGTTCTTC

J: TRBJ2-7
V: TRBV5-4
D: TRBD2
size: NA
CDR3: CASSLEPSGEYEQYF
DNA: TGTGCCAGCAGCTTGGAACCTAGCGGTGAATACGAGCAGTACTTC

J: TRBJ2-6
V: TRBV2
D: NA
size: NA
CDR3: CASKADSGANVLTF
DNA: TGTGCCAGCAAGGCGGACTCTGGGGCCAACGTCCTGACTTTC

J: TRBJ2-4
V: TRBV7-8
D: NA
size: NA
CDR3: CASSLWPATFDIQYF
DNA: TGTGCCAGCAGCTTATGGCCAGCGACTTTTGACATTCAGTACTTC

J: TRBJ2-7
V: TRBV7-9
D: TRBD2
size: NA
CDR3: CSSSFSTSGSSYEQYF
DNA: TGTTCCAGCAGCTTTTCGACTAGCGGGAGCTCCTACGAGCAGTACTTC

J: TRBJ1-2
V: TRBV9
D: NA
size: few
CDR3: CASSVTGGSLDGYTF
DNA: TGTGCCAGCAGCGTAACGGGGGGCTCTCTGGATGGCTACACCTTC

J: TRBJ2-1
V: TRBV14
D: TRBD2
size: NA
CDR3: CASSQVEGGSYNEQFF
DNA: TGTGCCAGCAGCCAAGTAGAGGGCGGGAGCTACAATGAGCAGTTCTTC

J: TRBJ2-3
V: TRBV9
D: TRBD2
size: few
CDR3: CASSSRTSGGADTQYF
DNA: TGTGCCAGCAGCTCGCGGACTAGCGGGGGGGCAGATACGCAGTATTTT

J: TRBJ1-5
V: TRBV28
D: NA
size: NA
CDR3: CASSSPFRGGGQPQHF
DNA: TGTGCCAGCAGTTCGCCTTTCAGGGGAGGGGGTCAGCCCCAGCATTTT

J: TRBJ1-2
V: TRBV21-1
D: NA
size: NA
CDR3: CASQRHRKDYGYTF
DNA: TGTGCCAGCCAAAGGCACAGGAAGGACTATGGCTACACCTTC

J: TRBJ1-1
V: TRBV7-9
D: TRBD1
size: NA
CDR3: CASRTGGNEAFF
DNA: TGTGCCAGCAGGACAGGGGGGAATGAAGCTTTCTTT

J: TRBJ2-3
V: TRBV19
D: NA
size: once
CDR3: CASKARGTSTDTQYF
DNA: TGTGCCAGTAAGGCCCGCGGTACTAGCACAGATACGCAGTATTTT

J: TRBJ2-5
V: TRBV6-5
D: TRBD2
size: once
CDR3: CASRAAGGSETQYF
DNA: TGTGCCAGCAGAGCGGCGGGAGGATCAGAGACCCAGTACTTC

J: TRBJ2-7
V: TRBV6-5
D: TRBD1
size: NA
CDR3: CASRVGQGYGEQYF
DNA: TGTGCCAGCAGGGTGGGACAGGGATACGGCGAGCAGTACTTC

J: TRBJ1-5
V: TRBV7-2
D: TRBD1
size: NA
CDR3: CASSLEGQGHQPQHF
DNA: TGTGCCAGCAGCTTAGAGGGACAGGGTCATCAGCCCCAGCATTTT